The present entry profiles one TCR beta chain with its context. This clone's antigen is unknown. Per-base quality was not reported, and no clone a single base away is much larger than it. Libraries were constructed by the immunoSEQ multiplex PCR assay. For the multiplex PCR, a mixture combining 60 forward primers for TCR Vbeta segments and 13 reverse primers for TCR Jbeta segments was used. A multiplex PCR assay on genomic DNA amplified the CDR3 region of rearranged TCR beta genes. The amplified TCR beta libraries were sequenced on the Illumina HiSeq System as 87-base-pair reads. The paper's data handling went like this. A later analysis tallied around 82 million unique TCR beta chains across the 700 or so repertoires, and about 10 million of those chains were shared by two or more donors. Raw reads were error-corrected and collapsed into unique sequences by a nearest-neighbor algorithm in which closely related sequences were merged to remove PCR and sequencing errors. CDR3 sequences were aligned to IMGT reference sequences to assign V, D and J gene segments. For a sequence to be retained, a match of at least six nucleotides to both a V gene segment and a J gene segment was required. A rearrangement was called productive if the CDR3 had no stop codons and remained in frame with V and J, and every other rearrangement was called non-productive. CDR3 was defined by IMGT convention, running from the second conserved V-encoded cysteine to the conserved J-encoded phenylalanine. In an earlier analysis of around 600 of the donors, sequences lacking an unambiguous match to a single V gene segment were excluded. An earlier analysis of under 750 of the donors called V segments functional above 56.7% productive rearrangements and segregating when the between-donor standard deviation exceeded 5%. A statistical classification framework was built to diagnose cytomegalovirus status from the catalog of TCR beta chain sequences. V and J gene assignment, in a later analysis, came from comparing TCR nucleotide sequences with IMGT/GENE-DB human TR gene sequences. In a later analysis, CDR3 sequences and most-parsimonious VDJ recombination scenarios were assigned using the TCRdist pipeline. In a later analysis, each TCR beta chain was defined by its CDR3 amino acid sequence together with its V-gene family, and reads without a unique V-gene family were excluded. As a way to deal with suspected cross-contamination and a sequencing artifact, a later analysis dropped approximately 590 nucleotide sequences that were highly shared and had low generation probability. For each public chain, a later analysis derived a clonal expansion index from normalized ranks of inferred template counts within each repertoire. Generation probabilities in a later analysis came from a VDJ recombination model fitted to out-of-frame rearrangements, and those results were checked against IGoR. Hypergeometric tests were used in a later analysis to score TCR-TCR, TCR-HLA and TCR-CMV co-occurrence, with a repertoire-size bias correction applied to the TCR pairs. False discovery rates were estimated in a later analysis by permuting HLA or CMV assignments 20 times. A later analysis grouped co-occurring TCRs with DBSCAN, adding TCRdist sequence similarity when clustering within HLA-allele-positive subsets. Repertoires with fewer than 30,000 or more than 120,000 public chains, plus five repertoires with anomalous nucleotide sharing, were excluded from co-occurrence clustering. The source is immuneACCESS, and TCRdb retained only in-frame sequences with V and J called. Part of the clones is not carried over; for the studies checked, unresolved V genes explain less than half of this, and the remainder is unexplained. That table furnishes V, J and clone size, whereas the DNA furnished D and trimming. For this sample there are approximately 160,000 clones; roughly four fifths appear just once. The ten largest clones represent 4.1% of the sample.

The cohort was made up of hundreds of healthy bone marrow donors. All cohort members were sampled while nominally healthy, although unrecorded immune exposures were likely present. The donor tested CMV seropositive, placing the donor among the roughly 300 seropositive members of the cohort. A peripheral blood sample was collected from each donor, and TCR beta sequencing was performed on peripheral blood mononuclear cells. Genomic DNA extraction from the blood cell samples was performed with the Qiagen DNeasy Blood Extraction Kit. CDR3 length: 14 amino acids, cysteine to phenylalanine. The sequence is cut down to CDR3 DNA, 42 bases in frame from base 1. The germline V gene encodes CDR1 SEHNR and CDR2 FQNEAQ (reference sequence). V lost 6 bases and J lost 5 bases, and the count of bases not matched to a germline gene is 9. This record comes from a study of cytomegalovirus exposure and HLA in healthy donors (dated by TCRdb to the late 2010s). For the wider study: According to an earlier analysis of 550 to 750 of the donors, 150 million to 200 million T cells yielded 100 million or so unique TCR beta sequences and approximately 300 Gb of sequence data. An early release that covered about 640 HLA-typed donors contained about 300 gigabases of sequencing data and around 85 million unique TCR sequences. Among the roughly 400 genotyped donors, approximately 77% belonged to the genetic ancestry cluster associated with self-reported Caucasian donors. The aim of the study was to test whether cataloging public T cell receptors could identify signatures of past pathogen exposure. Using immunosequencing, the study profiled T cell repertoires from 666 subjects and related those repertoires to cytomegalovirus serostatus. Besides the first cohort of approximately 670 subjects, a separate validation cohort made up of some 110 different subjects was used. To predict cytomegalovirus infection status, the study combined high-throughput TCR immunosequencing, statistical association of individual TCRs with disease status, and machine learning. To study patterns of TCR occurrence, a later analysis re-analyzed previously published TCR beta repertoires from 666 donors and added high-resolution HLA genotyping. Rather than using new phenotypic data, the later analysis identified candidate immune exposures from TCR beta sequences and from how often those sequences occurred across donors. An earlier analysis of 450 to 750 of the donors used high-throughput TCR beta sequencing to judge whether each TCR beta V gene segment behaved as functional or pseudogenic. Donor age, sex, ethnicity and CMV serostatus were compiled alongside the repertoire data. Genome-wide SNP genotypes for about 65% of the 666 donors were used in a later genetic analysis, which treated that subset as a discovery cohort. Every repertoire in the discovery cohort had been generated on one and the same sequencing platform. Class I and class II HLA loci were covered by the typing at four-digit resolution. Typing coverage varied by locus: roughly 629-640 donors for A, B, C, DRB1 and DQB1; roughly 510 for DQA1; more than 600 for DPA1; more than 450 for DPB1. Roughly 5 DR-DQ haplotypes were handled as single units for association and clustering, since linkage in the cohort was strong. Among about 400 genotyped donors of the cohort, an average of roughly 230,000 unique TCR beta nucleotide sequences was sequenced per donor, of which about 18% were non-productive.

Beyond this particular receptor, the publication reports: V-gene and J-gene trimming of TCR beta chains was associated with a missense DCLRE1C variant in a later genetic analysis, and the association was replicated in an independent cohort. An earlier analysis of some 560 of the donors showed that most TCR beta V segments appeared in productive rearrangements either about 87% or about 30% of the time, which broadly matched IMGT annotations. A group of highly shared sequence variants was considered likely to be a technical artifact of the sequencing pipeline. The 87-base-pair reads could not distinguish some IMGT-functional V segments, including TRBV6-2 and TRBV6-3, so those segments were excluded. Immune exposure information for the cohort was limited to CMV serostatus. Strong co-occurrence of HLA alleles, especially DR and DQ, made assigning TCR associations to individual alleles difficult. Roughly uniform sequencing depth across donors was assumed in presence/absence analyses, although this assumption may not hold. According to a later analysis, parvovirus B19, influenza, CMV and Epstein-Barr virus appeared linked to several top co-occurrence clusters. The classifier was reported to diagnose cytomegalovirus status with high specificity and sensitivity in both the original cohort and the validation cohort. In a later analysis, most CMV-associated TCR beta chains were found to appear HLA-restricted, with HLA associations seemingly driven largely by CMV exposure. A few of the identified cytomegalovirus-associated TCR beta chains were confirmed in vitro to be specific for cytomegalovirus antigens. Only TCR beta chains were sequenced in this cohort, and the absence of alpha or paired-chain data limited detectable features. Most TCR sequences were observed very rarely across donors, whereas some public TCRs were present in many individuals. According to the authors, the approach could potentially be generalized to other disease states and immunological phenotypes. Because counts were too low, about 17 rarely observed V segments, including chromosome 9 orphons, were excluded from the earlier analysis of under 650 of the donors. In a later genetic analysis, fewer N-insertions in productive TCRs were reported among donors in an Asian-associated ancestry cluster than the approximately 710-donor mean. The study listed 150 to 200 TCR beta chains as associated with cytomegalovirus. A later analysis found that HLA-associated TCR beta chains were more clonally expanded and had lower generation probabilities than equally common non-associated chains. Correlated functional status among segregating V segments might be attributable to linkage disequilibrium, but an unknown experimental factor could not be ruled out. A later analysis associated about 18,000 TCR beta sequences with specific HLA alleles at a false discovery rate of 0.05. A further reported finding was that TCR beta sequences accurately predicted the HLA-A and HLA-B alleles for most subjects in the first cohort. Because HLA typing was missing for some donors at each locus, association tests included only the typed subset. In a later analysis, TCR association rates were found to vary across HLA loci, with the most associated TCRs seen for DRB1 alleles and the fewest for HLA-C alleles.

This clonotype was obtained from a man aged 50-60 years in good health and CMV-seropositive. The V and J genes are TRBV7-9 and TRBJ1-1; a stretch of 7 junction bases matches TRBD1. The sample taken for sequencing was PBMCs. The nucleotide sequence is TGTGCCAGCAGTTACAGACAGGGACAAACTGAAGCTTTCTTT. This gives the protein CASSYRQGQTEAFF.